Sequencing of this T cell receptor (beta chain) was carried out in a study of blood T cell repertoires in COVID-19. Unmatched junction bases numbered 6, after V lost 3 bases and J lost 3 bases. CDR3 length equals 16 residues. Germline V gene sequence: CDR1 MGHRA, CDR2 YSYEKL. Per the original data handling: Counts of nucleated cells, estimated from reference gene primer amplification, were obtained. Assay used: immunoSEQ multiplex PCR; TCRdb lists only in-frame clones, some missing. V and J calls and clone size are those listed in that table; D and trimming were worked out from the DNA. Altogether a few hundred thousand clones are present, about 87% being singletons, with the ten largest covering approximately 6%.

Input material: peripheral blood. The sequence was obtained from a man in his sixties who had recovered from COVID-19. The chain combines TRBV4-1 with TRBJ2-1, with 9 bases that match TRBD2. The CDR3 region is CASSHLGLASYNEQFF. CDR3 coding DNA: TGCGCCAGCAGCCACCTCGGACTAGCGAGCTACAATGAGCAGTTCTTC.